These 7 T cell receptor beta chains came from one sample sequenced in a study of regulatory T cells in long-lasting Graves disease. Described time point: newly diagnosed GD, antithyroid drugs for less than 3 months. Researchers made the TCR library from RNA that was extracted from PBMCs. Building of the TCR beta libraries involved iRepertoire HTBI primers and Arm-PCR of CDR3 regions. TCRdb called the multiplex PCR reads again in MiXCR, with one record for every CDR3 protein. The sample carries 350,000 to 550,000 distinct CDR3 sequences, about 16% recorded once. These sequences were also reported in another study, on T cells in Graves' hyperthyroidism and ophthalmopathy.

The starting material was peripheral blood mononuclear cells (PBMCs), obtained at new diagnosis, from a patient treated with antithyroid drugs. All receptors derive from a woman in her twenties or thirties with Graves disease.

The rearrangement joins TRBV29-1 to TRBJ1-4, with TRBD1 as a possible D gene (6 bases). V lost 7 bases and J lost 6, with 18 bases in between. CDR1 and CDR2 from the germline V gene are SQVTM and ANQGSEA. The CDR3 totals 14 residues. The CDR3, as DNA: TGCAGCGCTGCCGGGGGGCAGGGAGATGAAAAACTGTTTTTT. Its translation is CSAAGGQGDEKLFF.

This clonotype was counted many times. The chain has TRBV6-2 or TRBV6-3 and TRBJ1-5; D remains unclear. Trimming pared 8 bases from V and 0 bases from J, leaving 11 bases between. The length of the CDR3 is 14 residues. CDR1 and CDR2 (germline): MNHEY, SVGEGT. The CDR3 loop reads CASATGNSNQPQHF. CDR3 coding DNA: TGTGCCAGCGCTACGGGCAATAGCAATCAGCCCCAGCATTTT.

This clonotype was found a few times. The chain couples TRBV29-1 to TRBJ2-2; 9 nucleotides match TRBD2. V was pared by 4 bases and J by 2 bases, with 5 bases of the junction left unmatched. This CDR3 region has 15 residues. Germline V CDR1 and CDR2: SQVTM, ANQGSEA. CDR3 sequence (DNA): TGCAGCGTTGTTTGGACTAGCGCTAACACCGGGGAGCTGTTTTTT. Residues: CSVVWTSANTGELFF.

This clonotype was observed at least ten times. The chain combines TRBV30 with TRBJ1-1; 11 nucleotides agree with TRBD1. V shed 0 bases, J shed 11 bases, and the junction held 5 bases outside the gene matches. Germline V CDR1 and CDR2: GTSNPN, SVGIG (reference sequence). This CDR3 contains 13 residues. The CDR3 protein is CAWSVDRGHGAFF. The CDR3 coding sequence is TGTGCCTGGAGTGTGGACAGGGGGCATGGGGCTTTCTTT. Full variable domain (missing parts from reference TRBV30 and TRBJ1-1): SQTIHQWPATLVQPVGSPLSLECTVEGTSNPNLYWYRQAAGRGLQLLFYSVGIGQISSEVPQNLSASRPQDRQFILSSKKLLLSDSGFYLCAWSVDRGHGAFFGQGTRLTVV.

The chain has TRBV5-6 and TRBJ1-1; 7 bases align to TRBD1. CDR3 length: 15 amino acids. The J segment lost 5 bases and the V segment lost 3 bases, leaving 10 bases of the junction unmatched. Germline CDR1 SGHDT, CDR2 YYEEEE. This CDR3 is CASSYGQVFRTEAFF. Written as DNA, the CDR3 is TGTGCCAGCAGCTACGGACAGGTGTTTCGGACTGAAGCTTTCTTT.

The rearrangement uses TRBV27 and TRBJ1-4, with 8 bases fitting TRBD1. This CDR3 has 17 residues. Germline-derived CDR1 and CDR2 are MNHEY and SMNVEV (reference sequence). V trimming: 2 bases; J trimming: 0 bases; junction bases outside the gene matches: 5. The CDR3 coding sequence is TGTGCCAGCAGTTTAAGGGGGACAGGTGCAACTAATGAAAAACTGTTTTTT. This encodes CASSLRGTGATNEKLFF.

The chain couples TRBV10-3 to TRBJ2-1; 8 nucleotides agree with TRBD2. The CDR3 spans 15 residues. Germline CDR1 ENHRY, CDR2 SYGVKD. Losses at the gene ends were 8 bases for V and 3 bases for J; bases not matched to a gene: 9. CDR3: CAIAGSGGDYNEQFF. CDR3 DNA: TGTGCCATCGCTGGCTCGGGGGGGGACTACAATGAGCAGTTCTTC.